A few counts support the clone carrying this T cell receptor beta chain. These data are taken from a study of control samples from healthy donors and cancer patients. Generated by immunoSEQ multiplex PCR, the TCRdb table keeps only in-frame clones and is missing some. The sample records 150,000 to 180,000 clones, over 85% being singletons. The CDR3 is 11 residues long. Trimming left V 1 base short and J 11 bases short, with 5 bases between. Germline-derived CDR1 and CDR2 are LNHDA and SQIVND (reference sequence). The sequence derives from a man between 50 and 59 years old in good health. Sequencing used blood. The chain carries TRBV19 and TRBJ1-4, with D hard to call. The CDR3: CASSIAGKLFF. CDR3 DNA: TGTGCCAGTAGTATAGCGGGGAAACTGTTTTTT.